The T cell receptor (beta chain) described here comes from a study of blood T cell repertoires in COVID-19. Study-level information: Sites in the United States, Italy and Spain provided acute and convalescent COVID-19 samples. T cells, B-cell-depleted T cells, or PBMCs supplied cDNA or gDNA.

In the study's own analysis: Amplification of reference gene primers was used by the study to estimate nucleated cell counts. This table comes from immunoSEQ multiplex PCR, and its TCRdb copy is limited to in-frame clones, with some not included. From that table come the V and J calls and clone size; the DNA was used to work out D and trimming. This sample yields tens of thousands of clones, of which more than 70% are seen a single time; roughly 15% belongs to the top ten. Germline CDR1 is KGHSH and CDR2 is LQKENI. The CDR3 runs to 11 residues. The V and J ends lost 6 bases and 5 bases respectively, with 6 bases between them.

This receptor was obtained from a human donor in a cohort sampled during active COVID-19. The chain carries TRBV18 and TRBJ2-3; no firm D call. The sequencing input was peripheral blood. Written as DNA, the CDR3 is TGTGCCAGCTCGTCCCAAGATACGCAGTATTTT. Its translation: CASSSQDTQYF.